This T cell receptor beta chain is drawn from a study of response to subunit inactivated influenza vaccine. This clonotype has a handful of counts. TCRdb used MiXCR to reprocess the RT-PCR reads, holding one entry per CDR3 protein. Of hundreds of thousands of distinct CDR3 sequences listed, over 10% were seen once; the top ten hold 10% to 15%. Deletions cut 7 bases from V and 3 bases from J, with 17 bases between. This CDR3 contains 15 residues. CDR1 is MDHEN, CDR2 SYDVKM, per germline. Sequencing was performed on PBMCs from blood, taken 40 to 50 days after vaccination. The V call is TRBV28, the J call TRBJ2-3, with D perhaps given as TRBD1 or TRBD2 (7 bases each). The source of this sequence is a man aged 50 to 60 who received an inactivated influenza vaccine. This CDR3 reads CASTPGGGGTDTQYF. The CDR3 region has the DNA TGTGCCAGCACACCAGGGGGGGGAGGAACAGATACGCAGTATTTT.